Listed here are 25 T cell receptor beta chains from one sample, sequenced in a study of chemoradiotherapy in HPV16-positive cancers. The assay was immunoSEQ multiplex PCR, and TCRdb's table has in-frame clones only and misses some. This table has 25,000 to 35,000 clones, about nine tenths appearing once. The source was blood, collected from a patient who underwent chemoradiotherapy. The receptors here all came from a human donor with HPV-associated anogenital cancer.

CDR3 nucleotide sequence: TGTGCCAGCAGCTTTGGGCCCTGGGGGAGGGAAAGCTCCTACGAGCAGTACTTC. Translation gives CASSFGPWGRESSYEQYF. The genes are TRBV12-1 and TRBJ2-7; TRBD2, the D gene given by the table, was not confirmed from the DNA. TRBV12-1 is assigned pseudogene status. The CDR3 is 18 residues long.

The gene calls are TRBV27 and TRBJ2-5; unclear D gene. V lost 4 bases to trimming and J lost 5 bases, with 26 bases between them. CDR1 is MNHEY, CDR2 SMNVEV, per germline (reference sequence). This CDR3 contains 18 residues. CDR3 amino acids: CASSSMGVLAGWDETQYF. DNA of the CDR3: TGTGCCAGCAGTTCGATGGGCGTGTTAGCTGGGTGGGATGAGACCCAGTACTTC.

The V and J genes are TRBV18 and TRBJ1-2; D is undetermined. The CDR3 totals 14 residues. Trimming took off 3 bases at V and 4 bases at J, with 12 bases between the two ends. The germline gives CDR1 KGHSH, CDR2 LQKENI. The CDR3 region has the DNA TGTGCCAGCTCACCGACGGACCGACCCTATGGCTACACCTTC. Amino acid sequence: CASSPTDRPYGYTF.

The rearrangement uses TRBV10-3 and TRBJ1-2, with D tentatively TRBD1 (6 bases). The CDR3 loop spans 13 amino acids. Germline values: CDR1 ENHRY, CDR2 SYGVKD. V was clipped by 7 bases and J by 7 bases, with 16 bases between them. The CDR3 region is CAINPTGPGGYTF. Written as DNA, the CDR3 is TGTGCCATCAACCCAACAGGGCCGGGTGGCTACACCTTC.

J is TRBJ2-2 and V is TRBV7-9, with D uncertain. Germline V lookup: CDR1 SEHNR, CDR2 FQNEAQ (reference sequence). The CDR3 contains 14 residues. V lost 3 bases and J lost 6, with 11 bases in between. As DNA, the CDR3 is TGTGCCAGCAGCTTGGGAAACTTGGCCGGGGAGCTGTTTTTT. Its translation: CASSLGNLAGELFF.

This clone is judged medium-sized. The chain recombines TRBV6-5 with TRBJ2-7; D is perhaps TRBD1 or TRBD2 (5 bases each). There are 13 residues in the CDR3. The germline CDR1 and CDR2 sequences are MNHEY and SVGAGI. Trimming removed 2 bases from V and 7 bases from J, with 12 bases in between. The CDR3 DNA sequence: TGTGCCAGCAGTTACGCCCCGAGGGGTGAGCAGTACTTC. This gives the protein CASSYAPRGEQYF.

The chain employs TRBV11-2 and TRBJ2-1; no definite D call. CDR1 and CDR2 (germline): SGHAT, FQNNGV. Trimming removed 2 bases at V and 3 bases at J, with 8 bases between. The CDR3 loop spans 14 amino acids. As DNA, the CDR3 is TGTGCCAGCAGCTTATTGAACAGCTACAATGAGCAGTTCTTC. As protein: CASSLLNSYNEQFF. Drawing the rest from reference TRBV11-2 and TRBJ2-1, the complete variable domain is EAGVAQSPRYKIIEKRQSVAFWCNPISGHATLYWYQQILGQGPKLLIQFQNNGVVDDSQLPKDRFSAERLKGVDSTLKIQPAKLEDSAVYLCASSLLNSYNEQFFGPGTRLTVL.

The V gene is TRBV5-6, the J gene TRBJ2-7; 8 nucleotides align to TRBD1. The CDR3 totals 14 residues. Germline values: CDR1 SGHDT, CDR2 YYEEEE. The V gene end was trimmed by 4 bases and the J gene end by 4 bases; junction bases not matched to a gene: 7. CDR3 region: CASSPPGQEYEQYF. The CDR3 coding sequence is TGTGCCAGCAGCCCACCGGGACAGGAGTACGAGCAGTACTTC.

The chain employs TRBV28 and TRBJ2-2, with D possibly TRBD1 on 6 matching bases. Deletions cut 7 bases from V and 5 bases from J, with 17 bases between. The CDR3 length is 15 residues. Germline V gene data show CDR1 as MDHEN and CDR2 as SYDVKM. CDR3 DNA: TGTGCCAGCATCCAGGGGCCTTATTCAACCGGGGAGCTGTTTTTT. It translates to CASIQGPYSTGELFF.

The chain joins TRBV27 to TRBJ1-2; 7 positions match TRBD1. This CDR3 has 14 amino acids. V lost 5 bases, J lost 2 bases, and 5 bases stayed unmatched. The germline V gene has CDR1 MNHEY and CDR2 SMNVEV (reference sequence). The CDR3 DNA reads TGTGCCAGCAGTCTCACAGGGGCCAACTATGGCTACACCTTC. Its protein product is CASSLTGANYGYTF.

This sequence joins TRBV5-1 and TRBJ2-7, with 9 bases identical to TRBD1. Germline lookup yields CDR1 SGHRS and CDR2 YFSETQ. The CDR3 extends over 15 amino acids. V dropped 3 bases and J dropped 3; count of bases not matched to a gene: 7. The CDR3 reads CASSSGQGFGYEQYF. DNA for the CDR3: TGCGCCAGCAGCTCGGGACAGGGTTTTGGCTACGAGCAGTACTTC.

This clone showed up just a few times. The V gene is TRBV19, the J gene TRBJ1-2; 8 bases line up with TRBD1. The CDR3 loop spans 18 amino acids. Trimming cost V 8 bases and J 5 bases; bases outside gene matches: 22. Germline V gene lookup returns CDR1 LNHDA and CDR2 SQIVND (reference sequence). Here the CDR3 DNA reads TGTGCCAGTCCTCGGGACAGGTCGCCTCCAATAACTTTTTATGGCTACACCTTC. This encodes CASPRDRSPPITFYGYTF. The variable domain in full, completed from reference TRBV19 and TRBJ1-2, reads DGGITQSPKYLFRKEGQNVTLSCEQNLNHDAMYWYRQDPGQGLRLIYYSQIVNDFQKGDIAEGYSVSREKKESFPLTVTSAQKNPTAFYLCASPRDRSPPITFYGYTFGSGTRLTVV.

CDR3 in DNA: TGTGCAAGTCCCCAATTAGGGCGCAGATCCTCTGGCTACACCTTC. This encodes CASPQLGRRSSGYTF. This chain links TRBV12-2 with TRBJ1-2. TRBV12-2 corresponds to a pseudogene. The CDR3 sequence is 15 residues long.

The chain couples TRBV4-2 to TRBJ1-5; D is unclear. This CDR3 region has 13 residues. The germline V and J ends were trimmed by 0 bases and 5 bases, with 5 bases remaining between them. Germline loops: CDR1 LGHNA, CDR2 YNFKEQ. The CDR3: CASSQEEDQPQHF. As DNA, the CDR3 is TGTGCCAGCAGCCAAGAAGAAGATCAGCCCCAGCATTTT.

The chain uses TRBV5-1 and TRBJ1-1, with 7 bases that match TRBD1. V trimming: 4 bases; J trimming: 4 bases; junction bases outside the gene matches: 10. This CDR3 is 15 amino acids long. Germline CDR1 SGHRS, CDR2 YFSETQ. The CDR3, as DNA: TGCGCCAGCAGCCAAAAAACAGGGGTTATCACTGAAGCTTTCTTT. Translating gives CASSQKTGVITEAFF.

The chain uses TRBV18 and TRBJ1-2, with D perhaps matching TRBD1 (5 bases). The CDR3 has 14 residues. CDR1 KGHSH and CDR2 LQKENI come from the germline V gene. The V gene lost 3 bases and the J gene lost 3 bases, with 11 bases spanning the gap. The CDR3 DNA is TGTGCCAGCTCACCCCGCGGGGGGGACTATGGCTACACCTTC. It codes for CASSPRGGDYGYTF.

The rearrangement links TRBV7-2 to TRBJ2-1; 11 positions agree with TRBD2. This CDR3 is 16 amino acids long. Germline V gives CDR1 SGHTA, CDR2 FQGNSA. V dropped 4 bases and J dropped 6; count of bases not matched to a gene: 8. CDR3 residues: CASSSTRLAGRNEQFF. CDR3 coding DNA: TGTGCCAGCAGCTCCACTCGACTAGCGGGACGCAATGAGCAGTTCTTC.

J is TRBJ2-2 and V is TRBV18; tentative D call: TRBD2 (5 bases). CDR3 length: 18 residues. CDR1 and CDR2 from the germline V gene are KGHSH and LQKENI. V was trimmed by 5 bases and J by 4 bases, leaving 23 bases between them. In nucleotides, the CDR3 is TGTGCCAGCTCATCCCCTCCCCGAGGGAAAAGGATCACCGGGGAGCTGTTTTTT. The encoded protein is CASSSPPRGKRITGELFF.

This chain uses TRBV30 with TRBJ1-5; 7 nucleotides match TRBD1. This CDR3 spans 13 amino acids. The junction had 5 bases not matched to a gene; V was cut back by 0 bases and J by 9 bases. CDR1 and CDR2 (germline): GTSNPN, SVGIG (reference sequence). CDR3 bases: TGTGCCTGGAGTGTAGGGGGCGGCCGGCCCCAGCATTTT. It codes for CAWSVGGGRPQHF.

The chain uses TRBV16 and TRBJ2-1, with D hard to call. V lost 2 bases and J lost 0, with 5 bases in between. CDR3 size: 14 residues. CDR1 and CDR2 (germline): KGHSY, FQNENV. CDR3 DNA sequence: TGTGCCAGCAGCCAACGGCCCTCCTACAATGAGCAGTTCTTC. Protein sequence: CASSQRPSYNEQFF.

The chain uses TRBV6-5 and TRBJ2-2, with D perhaps given as TRBD1 or TRBD2 (5 bases each). CDR3 size: 16 residues. Germline CDR1 is MNHEY and CDR2 is SVGAGI. Trimming took off 2 bases at V and 1 base at J, with 11 bases between the two ends. In DNA form, the CDR3 reads TGTGCCAGCAGTTACGGGACGGGTCTGAACACCGGGGAGCTGTTTTTT. It encodes CASSYGTGLNTGELFF.

The rearrangement uses TRBV18 and TRBJ1-1, with D possibly matching TRBD1 (6 bases). The CDR3 runs to 15 residues. Germline-derived CDR1 and CDR2 are KGHSH and LQKENI. Trimming cost V 3 bases and J 2 bases, with 13 bases left between them. The CDR3 is CASSPSLDSNTEAFF. CDR3 sequence (DNA): TGTGCCAGCTCACCGTCTTTGGACAGCAACACTGAAGCTTTCTTT. Complete variable domain (other parts from reference TRBV18 and TRBJ1-1): NAGVMQNPRHLVRRRGQEARLRCSPMKGHSHVYWYRQLPEEGLKFMVYLQKENIIDESGMPKERFSAEFPKEGPSILRIQQVVRGDSAAYFCASSPSLDSNTEAFFGQGTRLTVV.

This clone has more than one count but fewer than ten. The chain uses TRBV27 and TRBJ2-7, with D perhaps given as TRBD1 or TRBD2 (5 bases each). V lost 6 bases to trimming and J lost 6 bases, with 21 bases between them. The CDR3 consists of 15 residues. Germline CDR1 is MNHEY and CDR2 is SMNVEV (reference sequence). This chain's CDR3 is CASRRGSPGHGEQYF. CDR3 DNA: TGTGCCAGCAGGAGGGGCTCCCCGGGGCACGGCGAGCAGTACTTC.

V usage is TRBV7-8 and J usage is TRBJ2-2; D gene unclear. The CDR3 runs 14 residues. Germline CDR1 is SGHVS and CDR2 is FQNEAQ. V was clipped by 3 bases and J by 7 bases, with 12 bases between them. In DNA, the CDR3 is TGTGCCAGCAGCTTCCGACCGAGTGACGGGGAGCTGTTTTTT. Residues: CASSFRPSDGELFF.

This clone showed up just once. This chain connects TRBV4-2 to TRBJ2-2, with 12 bases aligning to TRBD2. This CDR3 has 18 amino acids. In germline, CDR1 is LGHNA, CDR2 YNFKEQ. Trimming cost V 3 bases and J 0 bases; bases outside gene matches: 5. CDR3 sequence reads: CASSHELAGGTNTGELFF. The CDR3 DNA sequence: TGTGCCAGCAGCCATGAGCTAGCGGGAGGGACGAACACCGGGGAGCTGTTTTTT.